Listed here are 2 T cell receptor beta chains from one sample, sequenced in a study of naive CD8 T cells in extremely preterm neonates. Profiling relied on immunoSEQ multiplex PCR, and the TCRdb table lists in-frame clones only, not all of them. This sample carries 5,000 to 7,500 clones, 95% to 98% of them seen once, and the ten largest clones take less than 1.5%. Sample: naive CD8+ T cells from blood. Receptors were obtained from a human donor in good health.

The chain combines TRBV12-1 with TRBJ2-7; whether TRBD2, the table's D call, matches the DNA was not checked. TRBV12-1 is tagged as a pseudogene. CDR3 length: 14 residues. CDR3 amino acids: CASSPGTSGYEQYF. CDR3 sequence (DNA): TGTGCCAGCAGCCCCGGGACTAGCGGCTACGAGCAGTACTTC.

The V call is TRBV9, the J call TRBJ1-1; possibly TRBD1 for D (6 bases). V was shortened by 3 bases and J by 4 bases, with 13 bases between the two germline ends. The V gene's germline CDR1 is SGDLS and CDR2 YYNGEE. The CDR3 is made up of 14 amino acids. The CDR3 region is CASSATGLGTEAFF. The CDR3 region has the DNA TGTGCCAGCAGCGCTACAGGGTTGGGCACTGAAGCTTTCTTT.